One sample yielded the 5 T cell receptor beta chains listed below, sequenced in a study of molecular identifiers for immune sequencing clone quantification. TCRdb re-called the PCR reads with MiXCR, one entry per CDR3 protein. The sample records over 600,000 distinct CDR3 sequences, just under 20% being singletons. The specimen sequenced was naive CD8+ T cells from blood, with Jurkat cell RNA spiked in. As for subset: FACS-sorted CD8+CD4-CCR7+CD45RA+ naive T cells. The receptors were sampled from a human donor in good health. Some libraries in this study had Jurkat cell RNA spiked in.

As for this clonotype: A much larger clone differs by one base, so this may be a read error. V is TRBV29-1 and J is TRBJ1-4, with D maybe TRBD1 (6 bases). This CDR3 spans 14 amino acids. Germline CDR1 reads SQVTM; CDR2 reads ANQGSEA. The CDR3 coding sequence is TGCAGCGTTGGAGGGACAAGTGCTAATGAAAAACTGGTTTTT. Translated, it gives CSVGGTSANEKLVF.

This rearrangement joins TRBV12-3 or TRBV12-4 to TRBJ2-5, with D tentatively TRBD1 or TRBD2 (6 bases each). With 5 bases removed from V and 5 bases from J, the gap between germline ends came to 9 bases. This CDR3 is 12 amino acids long. The CDR3 DNA sequence: TGTGCCAGCAGTGAAGGGGGGGAGACCCAGTACTTC. Protein: CASSEGGETQYF.

This clonotype was seen only a few times. The chain links TRBV4-3 to TRBJ2-1; maybe TRBD2 (5 bases). Per germline, CDR1 LGHNA and CDR2 YSLEER. The length of the CDR3 is 15 residues. Deletions cut 0 bases from V and 10 bases from J, with 16 bases between. CDR3 nucleotides: TGCGCCAGCAGCCAAGATTTTTCGGGGAGATGGGAGCAGTTCTTC. It specifies CASSQDFSGRWEQFF.

This clonotype occurred many times. This chain joins TRBV2 and TRBJ2-7, with TRBD2 matching 15 bases. The trim removed 6 bases at V and 9 bases at J, leaving 6 bases unmatched. The germline gives CDR1 SNHLY, CDR2 FYNNEI. The CDR3 covers 14 residues. The CDR3 DNA follows: TGTGCCAGCAGCCCGACGGGACTAGCGGGAGGGCAGTACTTC. As protein: CASSPTGLAGGQYF.

The chain combines TRBV3-1 with TRBJ2-7; D is ambiguous. CDR1 and CDR2 from the germline V gene are LGHDT and YNNKEL (reference sequence). Trimming shortened V by 5 bases and J by 2 bases, and 7 bases separated the two germline ends. The CDR3 contains 12 residues. The CDR3 region has the DNA TGTGCCAGCAGCAACGGAGCCTACGAGCAGTACTTC. Protein product: CASSNGAYEQYF.